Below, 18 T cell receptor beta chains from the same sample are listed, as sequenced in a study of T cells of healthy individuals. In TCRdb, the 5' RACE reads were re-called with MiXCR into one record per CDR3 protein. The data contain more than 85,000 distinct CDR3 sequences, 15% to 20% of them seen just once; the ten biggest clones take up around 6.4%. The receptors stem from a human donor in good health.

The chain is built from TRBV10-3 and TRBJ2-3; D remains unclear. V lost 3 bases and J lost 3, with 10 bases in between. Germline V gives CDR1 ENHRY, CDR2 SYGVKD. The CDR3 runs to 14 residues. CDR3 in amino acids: CAISEAHRTDTQYF. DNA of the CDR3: TGTGCCATCAGTGAAGCGCACCGGACAGATACGCAGTATTTT.

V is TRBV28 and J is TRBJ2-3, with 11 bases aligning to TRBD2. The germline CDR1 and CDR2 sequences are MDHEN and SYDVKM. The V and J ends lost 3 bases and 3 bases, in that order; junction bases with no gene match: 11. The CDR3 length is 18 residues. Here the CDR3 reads CASSFLSGGVGRTDTQYF. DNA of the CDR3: TGTGCCAGCAGTTTCCTTAGCGGGGGGGTCGGTCGGACAGATACGCAGTATTTT.

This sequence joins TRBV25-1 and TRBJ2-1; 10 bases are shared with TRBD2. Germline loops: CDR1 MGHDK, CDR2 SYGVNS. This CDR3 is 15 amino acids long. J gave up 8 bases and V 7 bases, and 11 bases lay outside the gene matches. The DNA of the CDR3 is TGTGCCAGCAAGCCACCGGGACTAGCGAAGGATGAGCAGTTCTTC. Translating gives CASKPPGLAKDEQFF. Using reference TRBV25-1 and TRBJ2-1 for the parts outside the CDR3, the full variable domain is EADIYQTPRYLVIGTGKKITLECSQTMGHDKMYWYQQDPGMELHLIHYSYGVNSTEKGDLSSESTVSRIRTEHFPLTLESARPSHTSQYLCASKPPGLAKDEQFFGPGTRLTVL.

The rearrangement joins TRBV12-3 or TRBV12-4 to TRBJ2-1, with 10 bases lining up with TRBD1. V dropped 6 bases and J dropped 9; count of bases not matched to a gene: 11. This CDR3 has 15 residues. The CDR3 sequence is CASSFSGTGESEQFF. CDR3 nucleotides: TGTGCCAGCAGCTTTTCCGGGACAGGGGAAAGTGAGCAGTTCTTC.

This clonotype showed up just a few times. The CDR3 region is CASSLPAGDTHTGELFF. The CDR3 bases are TGTGCCAGCAGTTTACCAGCGGGGGACACTCACACCGGGGAGCTGTTTTTT. The chain joins TRBV28 to TRBJ2-2, with 8 nucleotides matching TRBD2. The CDR3 runs to 17 residues. The V gene end was trimmed by 2 bases and the J gene end by 3 bases; junction bases not matched to a gene: 8. CDR1 is MDHEN and CDR2 is SYDVKM in the germline V gene.

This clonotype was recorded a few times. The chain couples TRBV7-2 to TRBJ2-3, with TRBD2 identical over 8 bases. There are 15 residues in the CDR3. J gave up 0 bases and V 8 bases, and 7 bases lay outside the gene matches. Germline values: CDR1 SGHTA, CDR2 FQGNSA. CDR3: CASGQRGSSTDTQYF. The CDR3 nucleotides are TGTGCCAGCGGACAGCGGGGGTCTAGCACAGATACGCAGTATTTT.

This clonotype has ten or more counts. This CDR3 is CASSLGTGSPYNSPLHF. The CDR3 nucleotides read TGCGCCAGCAGCTTGGGGACGGGAAGCCCCTATAATTCACCCCTCCACTTT. The V call is TRBV5-1, the J call TRBJ1-6; the D is unclear. Trimming left V 0 bases short and J 2 bases short, with 12 bases between. Germline CDR1 and CDR2: SGHRS and YFSETQ. The CDR3 is made up of 17 amino acids.

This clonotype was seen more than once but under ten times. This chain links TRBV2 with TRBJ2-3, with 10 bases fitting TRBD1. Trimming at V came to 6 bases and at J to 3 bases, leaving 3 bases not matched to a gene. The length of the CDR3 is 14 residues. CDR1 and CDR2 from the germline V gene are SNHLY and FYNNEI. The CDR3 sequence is CASSPGQGTDTQYF. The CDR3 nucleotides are TGTGCCAGCAGCCCGGGACAGGGGACAGATACGCAGTATTTT.

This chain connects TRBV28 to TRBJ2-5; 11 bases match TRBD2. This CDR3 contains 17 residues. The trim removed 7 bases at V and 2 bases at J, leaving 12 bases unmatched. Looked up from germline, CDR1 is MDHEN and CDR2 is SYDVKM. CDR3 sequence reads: CASTEQLPSGRQETQYF. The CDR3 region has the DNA TGTGCCAGCACCGAACAGCTGCCTAGCGGGAGGCAAGAGACCCAGTACTTC.

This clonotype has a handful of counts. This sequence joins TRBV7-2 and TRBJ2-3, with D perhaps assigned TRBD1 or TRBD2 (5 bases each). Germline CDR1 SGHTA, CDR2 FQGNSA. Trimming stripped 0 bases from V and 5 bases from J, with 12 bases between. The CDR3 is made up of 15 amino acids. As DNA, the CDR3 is TGTGCCAGCAGCTTAGCGGGGGTAACAGTAGATACGCAGTATTTT. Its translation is CASSLAGVTVDTQYF.

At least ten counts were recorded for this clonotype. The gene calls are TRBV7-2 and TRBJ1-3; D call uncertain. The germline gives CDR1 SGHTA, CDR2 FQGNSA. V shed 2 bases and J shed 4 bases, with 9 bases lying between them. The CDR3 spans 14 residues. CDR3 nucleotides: TGTGCCAGCAGCTTAAGCAGCGCCGGAAACACCATATATTTT. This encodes CASSLSSAGNTIYF.

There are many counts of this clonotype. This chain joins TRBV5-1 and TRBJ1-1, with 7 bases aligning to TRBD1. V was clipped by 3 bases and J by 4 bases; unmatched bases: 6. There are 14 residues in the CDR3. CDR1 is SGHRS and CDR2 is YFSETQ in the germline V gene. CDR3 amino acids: CASSSYRGGTEAFF. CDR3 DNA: TGCGCCAGCAGCTCCTACAGGGGTGGCACTGAAGCTTTCTTT.

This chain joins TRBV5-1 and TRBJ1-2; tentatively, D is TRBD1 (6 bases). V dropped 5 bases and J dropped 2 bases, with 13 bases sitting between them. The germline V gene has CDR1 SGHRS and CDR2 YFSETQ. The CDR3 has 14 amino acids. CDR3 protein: CASRGQGTNYGYTF. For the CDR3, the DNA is TGCGCCAGCAGAGGGCAGGGGACAAACTATGGCTACACCTTC.

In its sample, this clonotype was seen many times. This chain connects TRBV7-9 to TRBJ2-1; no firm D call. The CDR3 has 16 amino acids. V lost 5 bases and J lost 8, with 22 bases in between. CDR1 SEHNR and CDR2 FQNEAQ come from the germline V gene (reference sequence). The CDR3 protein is CASSPRTGVIVDEQFF. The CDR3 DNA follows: TGTGCCAGCAGCCCTCGGACCGGAGTAATAGTCGATGAGCAGTTCTTC. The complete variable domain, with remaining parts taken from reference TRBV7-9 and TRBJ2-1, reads DTGVSQNPRHKITKRGQNVTFRCDPISEHNRLYWYRQTLGQGPEFLTYFQNEAQLEKSRLLSDRFSAERPKGSFSTLEIQRTEQGDSAMYLCASSPRTGVIVDEQFFGPGTRLTVL.

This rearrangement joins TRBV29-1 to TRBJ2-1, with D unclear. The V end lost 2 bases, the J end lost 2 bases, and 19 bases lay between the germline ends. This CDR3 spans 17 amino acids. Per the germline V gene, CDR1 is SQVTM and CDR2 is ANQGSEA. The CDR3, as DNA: TGCAGCGTTGAACTTCGTCGGAACAGTAATGCCTACAATGAGCAGTTCTTC. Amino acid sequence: CSVELRRNSNAYNEQFF.

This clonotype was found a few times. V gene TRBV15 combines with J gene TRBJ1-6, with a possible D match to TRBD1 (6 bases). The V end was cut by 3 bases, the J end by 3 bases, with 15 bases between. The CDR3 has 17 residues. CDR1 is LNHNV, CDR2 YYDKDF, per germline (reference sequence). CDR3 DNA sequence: TGTGCCACCAGCAGCGGGGACATGATGATCTATAATTCACCCCTCCACTTT. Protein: CATSSGDMMIYNSPLHF.

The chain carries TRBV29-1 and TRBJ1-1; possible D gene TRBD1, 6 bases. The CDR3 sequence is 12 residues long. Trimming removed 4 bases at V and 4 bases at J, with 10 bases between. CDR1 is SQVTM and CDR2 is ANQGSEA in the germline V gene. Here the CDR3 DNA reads TGCAGCGTTGGAAGGGGGGCCACTGAAGCTTTCTTT. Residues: CSVGRGATEAFF.

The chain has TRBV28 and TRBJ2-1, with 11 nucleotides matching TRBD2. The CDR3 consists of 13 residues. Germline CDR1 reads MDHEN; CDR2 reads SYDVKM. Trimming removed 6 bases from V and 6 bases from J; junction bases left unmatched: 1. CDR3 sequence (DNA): TGTGCCAGCAGAACTAGCGGGGGCAATGAGCAGTTCTTC. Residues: CASRTSGGNEQFF.